This T cell receptor (beta chain) was retrieved from a study of sequential checkpoint blockade in melanoma. Across the study: First-line arms were nivolumab then ipilimumab, or the reverse, randomized 1:1. After both sequences, patients received maintenance nivolumab.

V was trimmed by 1 base and J by 6 bases, leaving 13 bases between them. In germline, CDR1 is SGHKS, CDR2 YYEKEE (reference sequence). The CDR3 spans 14 residues. Treatment here: randomized to nivolumab then ipilimumab (arm A) or the reverse (arm B). DNA-damaging chemotherapy had not been given to any patient beforehand. Sorted cells were live CD3+CD8+, lacking CD19 and CD56, from PBMCs. Profiling relied on immunoSEQ multiplex PCR, and the TCRdb table lists in-frame clones only, not all of them. Of around 12,000 clones listed, over 60% were seen once; the top ten hold 22%. This clonotype was sampled from a human donor with melanoma. The chain recombines TRBV5-5 with TRBJ1-2; D gene unclear. This specimen was CD8+ T cells sorted from blood (inferred from file names), taken from a patient given nivolumab and ipilimumab in sequence. CDR3 region: CASSLNPSRHGYTF. The CDR3 DNA reads TGTGCCAGCAGCTTGAACCCCTCCAGGCATGGCTACACCTTC.